This is a list of T cell receptor beta chains from one sample in a study of cytomegalovirus exposure and HLA in healthy donors. Data came from immunoSEQ multiplex PCR; TCRdb stores just in-frame clones and leaves some out. The record lists about 49,000 clones, of which the ten most abundant hold under 15%. What was sequenced was PBMCs. The receptors derive from a man aged 18 to 30 in good health and CMV-seropositive. Both conserved end residues are part of each CDR3. Each record gives: D gene, J gene, V gene, CDR3 DNA, CDR3 protein. D genes are given only for firm matches.

TRBD1 | TRBJ2-7 | TRBV7-6 | TGTGCCAGCAGATTAGAGACAGGGGGGGACTACGAGCAGTACTTC | CASRLETGGDYEQYF
NA | TRBJ1-1 | TRBV30 | TGTGCCTGGATCAGAAACACTGAAGCTTTCTTT | CAWIRNTEAFF
NA | TRBJ2-6 | TRBV27 | TGTGCCAGCAGACTCCGACTGAACCGGGACTCTGGGGCCAACGTCCTGACTTTC | CASRLRLNRDSGANVLTF
NA | TRBJ2-2 | TRBV18 | TGTGCCAGCTCACCCGGACAGAACACCGGGGAGCTGTTTTTT | CASSPGQNTGELFF
TRBD2 | TRBJ2-3 | TRBV2 | TGTGCCAGCAGTGAATTGGTAGCGGGAGTCGGGACAGATACGCAGTATTTT | CASSELVAGVGTDTQYF
NA | TRBJ2-2 | TRBV10-1 | TGCGCCAGCAGCGATCATAGGGAGTCGGGGGAGCTGTTTTTT | CASSDHRESGELFF
TRBD1 | TRBJ1-2 | TRBV28 | TGTGCCAGCAGTCTATATTCAAGACAGGGGGCTAACTATGGCTACACCTTC | CASSLYSRQGANYGYTF
TRBD2 | TRBJ2-5 | TRBV15 | TGTGCCACCAGCAGAGATCCGGGGGGGATAGAGACCCAGTACTTC | CATSRDPGGIETQYF
NA | TRBJ2-1 | TRBV7-2 | TGTGCCAGCAGCTTAGCTGCCCAAGGGAGCGGGCAGTTCTTC | CASSLAAQGSGQFF
NA | TRBJ2-7 | TRBV29-1 | TGCAGCGTTGCACCGACAGGCATTGAGTTCTACGAGCAGTACTTC | CSVAPTGIEFYEQYF
TRBD2 | TRBJ2-1 | TRBV7-8 | TGTGCCAGCAGCCTCCGGGTCGGGACTAGCGGGATACTCAATGAGCAGTTCTTC | CASSLRVGTSGILNEQFF